A single T cell receptor beta chain is shown here with its context. No antigen is known for it. It was through 5'RACE template switching that TCR cDNA was made, with a universal primer site and UMIs added. One entry per CDR3 protein results from TCRdb running MiXCR on the 5' RACE reads. Of about 340,000 distinct CDR3 sequences in the sample, around 12% were seen once. These data belong to a study of T cells after yellow fever vaccination. Study details: The fractions with low cell numbers were processed using SMART-Seq v4 Ultra Low Input. Findings and caveats of the study: It was a weaker secondary response, yet one that peaked faster, at day 5 versus 15. Abundant clonotypes from the bulk population could contaminate FACS-sorted repertoires.

After removal of 3 bases from V and 3 bases from J, the junction contained 13 bases not matched to a gene. This CDR3 region has 17 residues. Germline values: CDR1 SGHTA, CDR2 FQGNSA. The TCR comes from a man younger than 30 who received the YFV17D yellow fever vaccine. This specimen was CD4+ T cells sorted from PBMCs, taken 15 days after the yellow fever booster vaccination. V and J are TRBV7-2 and TRBJ2-7; 8 bases line up with TRBD1. The CDR3 region is CASSFRSFGTGLYEQYF. DNA of the CDR3: TGTGCCAGCAGCTTCCGTTCGTTCGGGACAGGACTCTACGAGCAGTACTTC.